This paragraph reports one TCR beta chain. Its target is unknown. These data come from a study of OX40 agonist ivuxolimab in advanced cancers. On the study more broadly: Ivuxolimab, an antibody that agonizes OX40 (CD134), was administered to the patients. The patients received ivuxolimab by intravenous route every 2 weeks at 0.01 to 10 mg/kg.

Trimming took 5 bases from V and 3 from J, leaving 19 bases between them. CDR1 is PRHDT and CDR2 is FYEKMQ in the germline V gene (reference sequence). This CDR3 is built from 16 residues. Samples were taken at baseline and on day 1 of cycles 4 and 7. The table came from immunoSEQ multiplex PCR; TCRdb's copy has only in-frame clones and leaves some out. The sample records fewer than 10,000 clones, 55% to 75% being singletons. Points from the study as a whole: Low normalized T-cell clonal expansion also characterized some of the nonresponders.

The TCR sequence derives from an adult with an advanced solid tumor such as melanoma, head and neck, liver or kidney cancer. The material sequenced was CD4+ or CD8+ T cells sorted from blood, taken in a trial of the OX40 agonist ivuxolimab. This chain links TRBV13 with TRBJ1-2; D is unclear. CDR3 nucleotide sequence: TGTGCCAGCAGCGTAAAAGAGGGCAGGATCGACTATGGCTACACCTTC. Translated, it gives CASSVKEGRIDYGYTF.